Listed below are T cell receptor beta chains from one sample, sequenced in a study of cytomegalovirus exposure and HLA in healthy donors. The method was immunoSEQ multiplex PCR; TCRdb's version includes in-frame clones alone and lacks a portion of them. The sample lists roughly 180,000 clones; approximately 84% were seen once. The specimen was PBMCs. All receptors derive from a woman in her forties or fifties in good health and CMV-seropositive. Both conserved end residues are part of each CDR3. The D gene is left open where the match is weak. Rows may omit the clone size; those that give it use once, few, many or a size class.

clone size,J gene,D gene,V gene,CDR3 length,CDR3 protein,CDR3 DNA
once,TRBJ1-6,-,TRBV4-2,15,CASSHRTGSDSPLHF,TGTGCCAGCAGCCACCGAACAGGGTCCGATTCACCCCTCCACTTT
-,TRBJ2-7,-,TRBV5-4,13,CASSWGFQGEQYF,TGTGCCAGCAGCTGGGGCTTCCAAGGCGAGCAGTACTTC
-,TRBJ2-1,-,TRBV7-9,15,CSSSFSRRPYNEQFF,TGTTCCAGCAGCTTTTCCCGGAGGCCTTACAATGAGCAGTTCTTC
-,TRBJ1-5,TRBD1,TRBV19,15,CASSRQGGANQPQHF,TGTGCCAGTAGTAGACAGGGCGGCGCAAATCAGCCCCAGCATTTT
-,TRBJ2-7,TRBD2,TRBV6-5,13,CASRRAGAYEQYF,TGTGCCAGCAGGAGAGCGGGAGCCTACGAGCAGTACTTC
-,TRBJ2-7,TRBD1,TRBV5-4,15,CASSLDPGQGYEQYF,TGTGCCAGCAGCTTGGATCCGGGACAGGGGTACGAGCAGTACTTC
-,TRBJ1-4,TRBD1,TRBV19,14,CASTTGTANEKLFF,TGTGCCAGTACTACCGGGACAGCTAATGAAAAACTGTTTTTT
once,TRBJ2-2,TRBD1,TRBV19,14,CAVTGTVNTGELFF,TGTGCCGTCACCGGGACAGTGAACACCGGGGAGCTGTTTTTT
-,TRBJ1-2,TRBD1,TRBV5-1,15,CASSWDSPNREGYTF,TGCGCCAGCAGCTGGGACAGCCCCAACCGAGAGGGCTACACCTTC
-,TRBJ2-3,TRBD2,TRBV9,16,CASSSGAGGSSDTQYF,TGTGCCAGCAGCTCGGGCGCGGGGGGGAGCTCAGATACGCAGTATTTT
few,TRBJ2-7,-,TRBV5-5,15,CASSWGTPNTYEQYF,TGTGCCAGCAGCTGGGGGACACCCAACACCTACGAGCAGTACTTC